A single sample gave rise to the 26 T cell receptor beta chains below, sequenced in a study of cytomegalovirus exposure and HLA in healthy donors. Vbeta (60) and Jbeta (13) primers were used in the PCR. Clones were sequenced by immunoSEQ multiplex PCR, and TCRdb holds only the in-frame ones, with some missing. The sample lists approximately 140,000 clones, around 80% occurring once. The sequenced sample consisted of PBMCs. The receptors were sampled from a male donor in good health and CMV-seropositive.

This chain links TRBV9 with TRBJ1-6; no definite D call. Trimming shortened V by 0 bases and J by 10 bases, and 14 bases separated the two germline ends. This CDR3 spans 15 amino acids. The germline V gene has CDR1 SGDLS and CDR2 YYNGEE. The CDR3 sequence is CASSVVPEIVSPLHF. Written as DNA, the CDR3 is TGTGCCAGCAGCGTAGTTCCGGAGATTGTATCACCCCTCCACTTT. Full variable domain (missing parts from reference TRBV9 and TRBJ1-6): DSGVTQTPKHLITATGQRVTLRCSPRSGDLSVYWYQQSLDQGLQFLIQYYNGEERAKGNILERFSAQQFPDLHSELNLSSLELGDSALYFCASSVVPEIVSPLHFGNGTRLTVT.

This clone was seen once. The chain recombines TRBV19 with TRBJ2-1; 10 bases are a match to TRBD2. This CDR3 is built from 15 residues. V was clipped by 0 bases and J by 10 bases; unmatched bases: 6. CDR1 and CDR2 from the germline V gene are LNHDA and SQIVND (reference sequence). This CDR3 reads CASSIEASGSREQFF. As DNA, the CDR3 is TGTGCCAGTAGTATAGAGGCTAGCGGGAGTCGCGAGCAGTTCTTC.

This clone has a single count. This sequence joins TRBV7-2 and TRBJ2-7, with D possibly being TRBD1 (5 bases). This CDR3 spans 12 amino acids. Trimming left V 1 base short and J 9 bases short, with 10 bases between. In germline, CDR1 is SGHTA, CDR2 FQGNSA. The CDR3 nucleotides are TGTGCCAGCAGCTTAGAAGGGGCTGGGCAGTACTTC. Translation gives CASSLEGAGQYF. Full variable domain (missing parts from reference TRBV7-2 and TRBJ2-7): GAGVSQSPSNKVTEKGKDVELRCDPISGHTALYWYRQSLGQGLEFLIYFQGNSAPDKSGLPSDRFSAERTGGSVSTLTIQRTQQEDSAVYLCASSLEGAGQYFGPGTRLTVT.

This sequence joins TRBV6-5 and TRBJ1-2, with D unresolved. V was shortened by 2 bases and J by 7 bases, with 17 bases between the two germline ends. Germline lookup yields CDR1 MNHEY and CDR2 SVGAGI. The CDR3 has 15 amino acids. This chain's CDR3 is CASSYRGSIRGGYTF. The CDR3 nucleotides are TGTGCCAGCAGTTACCGTGGGTCCATCCGGGGTGGCTACACCTTC.

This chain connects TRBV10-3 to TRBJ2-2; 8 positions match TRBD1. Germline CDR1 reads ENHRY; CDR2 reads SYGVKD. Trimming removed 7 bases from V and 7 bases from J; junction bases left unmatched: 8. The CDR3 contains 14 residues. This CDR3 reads CAITKDRDSGELFF. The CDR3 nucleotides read TGTGCCATCACAAAGGACAGGGATAGCGGGGAGCTGTTTTTT.

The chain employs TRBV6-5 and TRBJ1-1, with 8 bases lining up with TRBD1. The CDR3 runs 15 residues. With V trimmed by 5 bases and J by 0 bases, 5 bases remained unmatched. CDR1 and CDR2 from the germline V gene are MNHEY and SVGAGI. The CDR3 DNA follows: TGTGCCAGCAGTCCTAGGACAGGGATGAACACTGAAGCTTTCTTT. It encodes CASSPRTGMNTEAFF.

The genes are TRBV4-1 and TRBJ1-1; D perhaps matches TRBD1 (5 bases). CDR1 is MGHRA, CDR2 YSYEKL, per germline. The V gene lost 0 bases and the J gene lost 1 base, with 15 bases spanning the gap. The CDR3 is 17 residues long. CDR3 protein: CASSQDIFGARNTEAFF. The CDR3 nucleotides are TGCGCCAGCAGCCAAGATATTTTTGGGGCGAGGAACACTGAAGCTTTCTTT.

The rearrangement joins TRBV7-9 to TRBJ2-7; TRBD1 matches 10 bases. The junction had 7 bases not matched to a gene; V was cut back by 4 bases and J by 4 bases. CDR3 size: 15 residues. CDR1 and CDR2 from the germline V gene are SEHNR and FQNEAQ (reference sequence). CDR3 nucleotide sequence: TGTGCCAGCAGCTCGGGACAGGGGTTTTCGTACGAGCAGTACTTC. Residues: CASSSGQGFSYEQYF.

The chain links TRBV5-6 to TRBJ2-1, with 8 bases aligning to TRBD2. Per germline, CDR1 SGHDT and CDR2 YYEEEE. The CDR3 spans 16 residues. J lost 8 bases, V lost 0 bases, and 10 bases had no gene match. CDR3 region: CASSLAGGAQTHEQFF. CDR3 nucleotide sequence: TGTGCCAGCAGCTTGGCCGGGGGGGCCCAGACCCATGAGCAGTTCTTC.

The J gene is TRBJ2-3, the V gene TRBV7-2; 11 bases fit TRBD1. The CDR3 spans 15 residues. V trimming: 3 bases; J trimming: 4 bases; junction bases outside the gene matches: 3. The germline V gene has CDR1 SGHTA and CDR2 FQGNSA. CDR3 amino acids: CASSFRTGGSDTQYF. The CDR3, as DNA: TGTGCCAGCAGCTTTAGGACAGGGGGCTCAGATACGCAGTATTTT.

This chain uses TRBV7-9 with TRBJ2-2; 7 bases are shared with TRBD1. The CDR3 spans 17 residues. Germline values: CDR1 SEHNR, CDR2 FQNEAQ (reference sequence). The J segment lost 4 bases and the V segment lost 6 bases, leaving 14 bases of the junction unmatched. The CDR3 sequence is CASRGPRGKILTGELFF. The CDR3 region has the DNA TGTGCCAGCAGGGGCCCCAGGGGGAAAATTCTCACCGGGGAGCTGTTTTTT. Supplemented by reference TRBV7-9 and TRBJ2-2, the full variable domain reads DTGVSQNPRHKITKRGQNVTFRCDPISEHNRLYWYRQTLGQGPEFLTYFQNEAQLEKSRLLSDRFSAERPKGSFSTLEIQRTEQGDSAMYLCASRGPRGKILTGELFFGEGSRLTVL.

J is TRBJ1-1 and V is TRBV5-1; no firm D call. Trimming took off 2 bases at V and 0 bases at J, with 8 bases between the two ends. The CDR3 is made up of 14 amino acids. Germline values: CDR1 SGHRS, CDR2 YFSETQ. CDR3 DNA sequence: TGCGCCAGCAGCTTCTACAGCATGAACACTGAAGCTTTCTTT. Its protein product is CASSFYSMNTEAFF.

The CDR3 is CASSNSGQGVYDGYTF. CDR3 sequence (DNA): TGTGCCAGCAGCAACTCGGGACAGGGGGTTTATGATGGCTACACCTTC. The chain links TRBV5-4 to TRBJ1-2; 11 bases are a match to TRBD1. The CDR3 runs to 16 residues. Trimming took 4 bases from V and 6 from J; bases not matched to a gene: 11. CDR1 and CDR2 from the germline V gene are SGHNT and YYREEE (reference sequence).

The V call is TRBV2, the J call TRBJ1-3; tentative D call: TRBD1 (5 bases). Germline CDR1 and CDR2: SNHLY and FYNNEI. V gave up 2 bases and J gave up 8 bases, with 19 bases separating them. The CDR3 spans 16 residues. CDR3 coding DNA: TGTGCCAGCAGTGAAAACGGGCGGGACGTCGCCGACACCATATATTTT. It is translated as CASSENGRDVADTIYF.

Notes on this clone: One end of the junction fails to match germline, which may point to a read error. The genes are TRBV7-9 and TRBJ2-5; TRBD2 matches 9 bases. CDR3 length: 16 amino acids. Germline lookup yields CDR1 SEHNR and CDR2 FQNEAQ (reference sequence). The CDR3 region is CSSSQTRLAVQETQYF. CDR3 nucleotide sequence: TGTTCCAGCAGCCAGACGCGACTAGCGGTTCAGGAGACCCAGTACTTC.

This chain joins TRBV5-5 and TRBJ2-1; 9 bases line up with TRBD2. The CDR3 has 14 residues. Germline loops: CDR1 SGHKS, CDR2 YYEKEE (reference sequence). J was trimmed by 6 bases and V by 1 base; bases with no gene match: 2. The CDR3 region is CASSLLAGSNEQFF. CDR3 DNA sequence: TGTGCCAGCAGCTTGCTAGCGGGGAGCAATGAGCAGTTCTTC.

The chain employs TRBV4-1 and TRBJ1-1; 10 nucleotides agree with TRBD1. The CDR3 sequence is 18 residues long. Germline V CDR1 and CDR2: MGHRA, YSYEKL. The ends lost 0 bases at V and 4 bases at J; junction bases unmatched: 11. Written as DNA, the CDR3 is TGCGCCAGCAGCCAAGATACGGGACAGGGGACGCCGAGCACTGAAGCTTTCTTT. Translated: CASSQDTGQGTPSTEAFF.

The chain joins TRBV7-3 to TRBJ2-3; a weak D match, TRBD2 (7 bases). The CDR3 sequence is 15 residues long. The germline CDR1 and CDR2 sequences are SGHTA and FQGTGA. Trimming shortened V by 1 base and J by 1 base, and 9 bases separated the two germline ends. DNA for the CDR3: TGTGCCAGCAGCTTAAGGGGGGGGCGCACAGATACGCAGTATTTT. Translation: CASSLRGGRTDTQYF.

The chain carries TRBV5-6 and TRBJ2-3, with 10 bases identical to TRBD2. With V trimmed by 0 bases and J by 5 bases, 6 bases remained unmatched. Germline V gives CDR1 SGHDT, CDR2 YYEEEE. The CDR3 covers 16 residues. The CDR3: CASSLGPSGGKDTQYF. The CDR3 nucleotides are TGTGCCAGCAGCTTGGGTCCTAGCGGGGGAAAAGATACGCAGTATTTT.

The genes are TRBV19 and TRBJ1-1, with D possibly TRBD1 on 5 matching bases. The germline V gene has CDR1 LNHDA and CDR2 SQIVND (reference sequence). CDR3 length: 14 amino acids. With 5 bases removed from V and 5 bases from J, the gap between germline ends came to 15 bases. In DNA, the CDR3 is TGTGCCAGTAGTGTATCAGGGATAGGAACTGAAGCTTTCTTT. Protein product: CASSVSGIGTEAFF.

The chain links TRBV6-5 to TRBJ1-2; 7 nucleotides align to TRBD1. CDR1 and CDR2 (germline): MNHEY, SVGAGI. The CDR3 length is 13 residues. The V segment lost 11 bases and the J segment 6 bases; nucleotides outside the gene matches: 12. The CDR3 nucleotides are TGTGCCGGCCGGCGAGGGGGCGCGGATGGCTACACCTTC. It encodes CAGRRGGADGYTF.

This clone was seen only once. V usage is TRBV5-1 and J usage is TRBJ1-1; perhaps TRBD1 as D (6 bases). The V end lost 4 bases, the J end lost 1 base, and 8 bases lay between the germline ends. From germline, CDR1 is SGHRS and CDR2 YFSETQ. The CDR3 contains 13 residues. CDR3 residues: CASSKDRNTEAFF. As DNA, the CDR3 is TGCGCCAGCAGCAAGGACAGGAACACTGAAGCTTTCTTT.

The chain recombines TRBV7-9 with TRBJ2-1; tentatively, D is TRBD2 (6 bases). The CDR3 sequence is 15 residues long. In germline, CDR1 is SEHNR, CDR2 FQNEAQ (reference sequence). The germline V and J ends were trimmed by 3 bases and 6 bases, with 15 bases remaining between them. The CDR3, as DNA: TGTGCCAGCAGCTTCACCGGGACTGCGAGCAATGAGCAGTTCTTC. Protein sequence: CASSFTGTASNEQFF.

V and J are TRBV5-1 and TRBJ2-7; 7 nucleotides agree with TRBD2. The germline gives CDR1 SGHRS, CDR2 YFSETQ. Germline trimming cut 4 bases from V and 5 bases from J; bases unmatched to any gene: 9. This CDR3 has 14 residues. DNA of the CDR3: TGCGCCAGCAGCCTGGGGGGGGAGCTCCACGAGCAGTACTTC. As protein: CASSLGGELHEQYF.

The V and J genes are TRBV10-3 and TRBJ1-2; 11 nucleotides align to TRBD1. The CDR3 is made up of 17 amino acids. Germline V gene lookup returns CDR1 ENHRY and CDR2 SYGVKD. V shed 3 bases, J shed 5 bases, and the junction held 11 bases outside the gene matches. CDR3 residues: CAISDKGQGELGYGYTF. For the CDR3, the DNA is TGTGCCATCAGTGATAAGGGACAGGGGGAACTAGGATATGGCTACACCTTC.

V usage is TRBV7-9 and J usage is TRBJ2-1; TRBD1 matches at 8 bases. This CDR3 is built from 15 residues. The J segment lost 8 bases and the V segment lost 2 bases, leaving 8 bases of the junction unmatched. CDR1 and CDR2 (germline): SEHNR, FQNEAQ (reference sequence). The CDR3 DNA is TGTGCCAGCAGCTTAAGGCAGGGGGCAGTCGATGAGCAGTTCTTC. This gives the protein CASSLRQGAVDEQFF. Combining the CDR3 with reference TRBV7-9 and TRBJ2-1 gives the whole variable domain DTGVSQNPRHKITKRGQNVTFRCDPISEHNRLYWYRQTLGQGPEFLTYFQNEAQLEKSRLLSDRFSAERPKGSFSTLEIQRTEQGDSAMYLCASSLRQGAVDEQFFGPGTRLTVL.